This is a list of T cell receptor beta chains from one sample in a study of graft-versus-host responses after intestinal transplantation. Here immunoSEQ multiplex PCR was the method, and the copy in TCRdb shows in-frame clones only, minus some. The sample consists of approximately 40,000 clones, 91% of them appearing once. Here the sequenced sample was PBMCs, taken about 310 days after intestinal transplant. The receptors were sampled from a human patient who received an intestinal transplant, so some T cells may come from the graft donor. CDR3s include the opening cysteine and the closing phenylalanine or tryptophan. D genes are given only for firm matches.

d_call j_call v_call cdr3_aa
. TRBJ1-6 TRBV5-6 CASSLSRGVYSPLHF
TRBD1 TRBJ1-1 TRBV10-3 CAISGQEGTEAFF
. TRBJ1-1 TRBV29-1 CSGTGGPEAFF
TRBD1 TRBJ2-1 TRBV11-2 CASSPTLGTGFNEQFF
. TRBJ2-1 TRBV13 CASSLRVSSYNEQFF
TRBD2 TRBJ2-3 TRBV18 CASSPGRTSGRGLSDTQYF
. TRBJ2-3 TRBV13 CASSLALTDTQYF
. TRBJ1-2 TRBV1 CTSSLDRVKGYTF
. TRBJ1-4 TRBV25-1 CASSEYQGGNEKLFF
. TRBJ1-2 TRBV28 CAGSLLGNLGYTF
. TRBJ2-5 TRBV6-5 CASAEWDLETQYF
TRBD1 TRBJ1-6 TRBV4-1 CASSQADGQGASPLHF
TRBD1 TRBJ1-4 TRBV23-1 CASRPGQGAGATNEKLFF
. TRBJ2-7 TRBV28 CASSLGSAYEQYF
. TRBJ1-1 TRBV6-5 CASSSISRGTEAFF
. TRBJ2-5 TRBV27 CASSPRQVQETQYF
TRBD2 TRBJ2-3 TRBV7-9 CASSHPVAGVSTDTQYF